This entry lists 30 T cell receptor beta chains sequenced from one sample in a study of shared clonotypes between healthy human individuals. The data were produced by immunoSEQ multiplex PCR, yet TCRdb's version contains in-frame clones alone and is incomplete. Of about a million clones listed, under 80% are singletons. Sequencing was done on a sample of memory CD4+ T cells sorted from blood. The sample's subset: CD45RA-negative fraction. The receptors here all came from a man aged 18 to 35 in good health.

Only a few counts were recorded for this clone. The same CDR3 is also encoded by other DNA sequences in this sample. The CDR3 region is CASSIGGDSGANVLTF. The CDR3 nucleotides read TGTGCCAGTAGTATAGGGGGAGACTCTGGGGCCAACGTCCTGACTTTC. The chain joins TRBV19 to TRBJ2-6; possible D gene TRBD2, 5 bases. In germline, CDR1 is LNHDA, CDR2 SQIVND (reference sequence). Deletions cut 1 base from V and 0 bases from J, with 7 bases between. This CDR3 is built from 16 residues.

The CDR3 bases are TGTGCCAGCAGGCAACGAGAGGGGCTGAACTATGGCTACACCTTC. Its translation: CASRQREGLNYGYTF. The gene calls are TRBV6-1 and TRBJ1-2; possibly TRBD1 for D (5 bases). This CDR3 has 15 amino acids. Germline V CDR1 and CDR2: MNHNS, SASEGT. Trimming pared 6 bases from V and 2 bases from J, leaving 16 bases between.

The chain links TRBV7-3 to TRBJ2-3, with a possible D match to TRBD1 (6 bases). The CDR3 length is 13 residues. CDR1 is SGHTA, CDR2 FQGTGA, per germline. V dropped 4 bases and J dropped 4 bases, with 9 bases sitting between them. The CDR3: CASSSQGSDTQYF. In DNA, the CDR3 is TGTGCCAGCAGCTCACAGGGTTCAGATACGCAGTATTTT.

This clone was seen many times. V usage is TRBV10-3 and J usage is TRBJ2-3; 7 bases line up with TRBD2. In germline, CDR1 is ENHRY, CDR2 SYGVKD. The CDR3 length is 15 residues. J lost 2 bases, V lost 0 bases, and 2 bases had no gene match. The CDR3 nucleotides read TGTGCCATCAGTGAGTCGACTAGCCACACAGATACGCAGTATTTT. As protein: CAISESTSHTDTQYF.

The gene calls are TRBV28 and TRBJ2-1; 7 bases line up with TRBD1. Trimming cost V 2 bases and J 9 bases; bases outside gene matches: 7. Germline CDR1 and CDR2: MDHEN and SYDVKM. This CDR3 spans 14 amino acids. This CDR3 reads CASSLGDRVGEQFF. DNA for the CDR3: TGTGCCAGCAGTTTAGGTGACAGGGTGGGTGAGCAGTTCTTC.

The chain's CDR3 is CASGPQGSNQPQHF. The CDR3 bases are TGTGCTAGTGGTCCCCAGGGTAGCAATCAGCCCCAGCATTTT. The rearrangement joins TRBV12-5 to TRBJ1-5; maybe TRBD1 (5 bases). The V gene's germline CDR1 is LGHNT and CDR2 FRNRAP. CDR3 length: 14 residues. V shed 5 bases and J shed 0 bases, with 8 bases lying between them.

In the case of this clone: No DNA is shown, since the ends of the CDR3 on it are uncertain; the CDR3 is the one TCRdb lists. The rearrangement uses TRBV5-1 and TRBJ2-1; the table's D call, TRBD1, was not checked against the DNA. The CDR3 spans 17 amino acids, including both terminal residues. Germline assignment: CDR1 SGHRS and CDR2 YFSETQ. The CDR3 sequence is CASSLGSILGPYNEQFF.

The V call is TRBV29-1, the J call TRBJ1-2; perhaps TRBD1 as D (6 bases). The V end was cut by 3 bases, the J end by 4 bases, with 21 bases between. Germline CDR1 and CDR2: SQVTM and ANQGSEA. This CDR3 spans 16 amino acids. The CDR3 spells CSVDRKSRGMGYGYTF. The CDR3 region has the DNA TGCAGCGTTGACCGCAAATCCAGGGGCATGGGCTATGGCTACACCTTC.

The V and J genes are TRBV6-1 and TRBJ2-3, with no clear D. The ends were cut back, 6 bases at V and 7 bases at J, with 20 bases in the middle. Germline CDR1 MNHNS, CDR2 SASEGT. The CDR3 length is 15 residues. The CDR3, as DNA: TGTGCCAGCAGATCGTCACCAGAAGGCTCAAATACGCAGTATTTT. It specifies CASRSSPEGSNTQYF.

On this clone itself: Since a much larger clone is just one base distant, this may be a read error. This chain connects TRBV7-2 to TRBJ2-7; no definite D call. The CDR3 is made up of 11 amino acids. In germline, CDR1 is SGHTA, CDR2 FQGNSA. V dropped 5 bases and J dropped 3 bases, with 5 bases sitting between them. This chain's CDR3 is CASSTNYEQYF. The CDR3 nucleotides read TGTGCCAGCAGCACCAACTACGAGCAGTACTTC. Full variable domain (rest looked up from reference TRBV7-2 and TRBJ2-7): GAGVSQSPSNKVTEKGKDVELRCDPISGHTALYWYRQSLGQGLEFLIYFQGNSAPDKSGLPSDRFSAERTGGSVSTLTIQRTQQEDSAVYLCASSTNYEQYFGPGTRLTVT.

This sequence joins TRBV19 and TRBJ1-4, with D possibly matching TRBD1 (5 bases). In germline, CDR1 is LNHDA, CDR2 SQIVND (reference sequence). CDR3 length equals 14 residues. Trimming removed 3 bases at V and 2 bases at J, with 7 bases between. The CDR3 DNA reads as TGTGCCAGTAGTATTAGACAGACTAATGAAAAACTGTTTTTT. It encodes CASSIRQTNEKLFF.

In this sample, this clone turned up many times. The chain combines TRBV11-2 with TRBJ2-4, with D hard to call. This CDR3 is built from 16 residues. V was clipped by 4 bases and J by 0 bases, with 13 bases between them. Germline lookup yields CDR1 SGHAT and CDR2 FQNNGV. CDR3 amino acids: CASSSLRLLAKNIQYF. Written as DNA, the CDR3 is TGTGCCAGCAGCTCCCTACGGTTACTAGCCAAAAACATTCAGTACTTC. The whole variable domain, remainder taken from reference TRBV11-2 and TRBJ2-4, is EAGVAQSPRYKIIEKRQSVAFWCNPISGHATLYWYQQILGQGPKLLIQFQNNGVVDDSQLPKDRFSAERLKGVDSTLKIQPAKLEDSAVYLCASSSLRLLAKNIQYFGAGTRLSVL.

The chain combines TRBV9 with TRBJ2-3, with D possibly matching TRBD1 (7 bases). CDR3 length: 15 amino acids. CDR1 is SGDLS and CDR2 is YYNGEE in the germline V gene. Trimming stripped 4 bases from V and 0 bases from J, with 12 bases between. CDR3 amino acids: CASSQGGLSTDTQYF. As DNA, the CDR3 is TGTGCCAGCAGCCAGGGGGGACTGAGCACAGATACGCAGTATTTT.

In the case of this clone: This may come from a read error, since a much larger clone is one base off. This CDR3 is also generated by other DNA sequences in the sample. This sequence joins TRBV4-3 and TRBJ2-3; 8 positions agree with TRBD2. Per germline, CDR1 LGHNA and CDR2 YSLEER. CDR3 size: 14 residues. The DNA for the CDR3 is TGCGCCAGCAGCCACCGGACTAGCACAGATACGCAATATTTT. The encoded protein is CASSHRTSTDTQYF.

The J gene is TRBJ2-7, the V gene TRBV7-6, with 9 bases lining up with TRBD1. CDR1 is SGHVS and CDR2 is FNYEAQ in the germline V gene. After removal of 1 base from V and 5 bases from J, the junction contained 6 bases not matched to a gene. The CDR3 extends over 15 amino acids. CDR3 coding DNA: TGTGCCAGCAGCTTAGGAGGGACAGGGAGGGACGAGCAGTACTTC. It encodes CASSLGGTGRDEQYF.

CDR3 nucleotide sequence: TGTGCCTCAATGCCGGGACTAGTAAGCACCGGGGAGCTGTTTTTT. It translates to CASMPGLVSTGELFF. The genes are TRBV30 and TRBJ2-2; 8 bases match TRBD2. The length of the CDR3 is 15 residues. Germline V gene lookup returns CDR1 GTSNPN and CDR2 SVGIG (reference sequence). The junction had 11 bases not matched to a gene; V was cut back by 7 bases and J by 4 bases.

V usage is TRBV7-9 and J usage is TRBJ2-1, with D possibly being TRBD1 or TRBD2 (5 bases each). CDR3 length equals 16 residues. The germline V and J ends were trimmed by 5 bases and 5 bases, with 19 bases remaining between them. The germline V gene has CDR1 SEHNR and CDR2 FQNEAQ (reference sequence). Written as DNA, the CDR3 is TGTGCCAGCAGCCTACTCGGGACCGGAATCCACAATGAGCAGTTCTTC. It encodes CASSLLGTGIHNEQFF.

This sequence joins TRBV6-6 and TRBJ2-7; 7 bases fit TRBD1. Germline CDR1 reads MNHNY; CDR2 reads SVGAGI (reference sequence). The CDR3 has 14 residues. The V gene end was trimmed by 7 bases and the J gene end by 3 bases; junction bases not matched to a gene: 9. The CDR3 DNA reads as TGTGCCAGCACCGAGGGGGACAGACACTACGAGCAGTACTTC. It encodes CASTEGDRHYEQYF.

The rearrangement uses TRBV11-2 and TRBJ2-2; weak D call: TRBD1 (5 bases). The V end lost 1 base, the J end lost 0 bases, and 9 bases lay between the germline ends. This CDR3 is 16 amino acids long. Germline V lookup: CDR1 SGHAT, CDR2 FQNNGV. The CDR3 nucleotides read TGTGCCAGCAGCTTAGCAGGGAAAGCGAACACCGGGGAGCTGTTTTTT. It specifies CASSLAGKANTGELFF.

The chain uses TRBV6-4 and TRBJ1-5; 7 nucleotides match TRBD1. Germline assignment: CDR1 MRHNA and CDR2 SNTAGT. V gave up 10 bases and J gave up 6 bases; unmatched junction bases: 9. CDR3 length equals 13 residues. CDR3 sequence (DNA): TGTGCCATCCACAGGGGACGAGGTCAGCCCCAGCATTTT. Amino acid sequence: CAIHRGRGQPQHF.

This clone has a single count. V usage is TRBV5-1 and J usage is TRBJ2-7, with D hard to call. V lost 0 bases and J 0 bases, leaving 7 bases between the germline ends. The V gene's germline CDR1 is SGHRS and CDR2 YFSETQ. CDR3 length: 14 residues. CDR3 residues: CASSLVAPSYEQYF. DNA of the CDR3: TGCGCCAGCAGCTTGGTGGCGCCCTCCTACGAGCAGTACTTC.

The chain recombines TRBV5-6 with TRBJ2-1; D assignment may be TRBD1 or TRBD2 (5 bases each). This CDR3 has 16 amino acids. V was shortened by 2 bases and J by 0 bases, with 12 bases between the two germline ends. CDR1 is SGHDT and CDR2 is YYEEEE in the germline V gene. CDR3 sequence (DNA): TGTGCCAGCAGCTTTGGTGTGAGGGGCTCCTACAATGAGCAGTTCTTC. It is translated as CASSFGVRGSYNEQFF.

The genes are TRBV5-4 and TRBJ2-2; the match to TRBD1 covers 7 bases. The CDR3 is 16 amino acids. V trimming: 4 bases; J trimming: 3 bases; junction bases outside the gene matches: 9. In germline, CDR1 is SGHNT, CDR2 YYREEE (reference sequence). CDR3 sequence (DNA): TGTGCCAGCAGCAGGACAGGTCTTAAGGACACCGGGGAGCTGTTTTTT. Protein product: CASSRTGLKDTGELFF.

This clone was recorded a few times. The chain links TRBV15 to TRBJ2-3; D is possibly TRBD1 or TRBD2 (6 bases each). The CDR3 is 17 amino acids. With 9 bases removed from V and 2 bases from J, the gap between germline ends came to 24 bases. Germline CDR1 LNHNV, CDR2 YYDKDF (reference sequence). In nucleotides, the CDR3 is TGTGCCACAAAAGACAGGAAATCGGCGGGATCCACAGATACGCAGTATTTT. Translation gives CATKDRKSAGSTDTQYF.

This sequence joins TRBV6-6 and TRBJ2-4; 14 bases align to TRBD2. V shed 10 bases, J shed 10 bases, and the junction held 9 bases outside the gene matches. CDR3 length: 14 residues. CDR1 and CDR2 from the germline V gene are MNHNY and SVGAGI (reference sequence). DNA for the CDR3: TGTGCCACCCAACCCGGGACTAGCGGGAGTATTCAGTACTTC. Residues: CATQPGTSGSIQYF.

The chain links TRBV18 to TRBJ1-2; no firm D call. V gave up 3 bases and J gave up 5 bases, with 13 bases separating them. The CDR3 consists of 14 residues. The V gene's germline CDR1 is KGHSH and CDR2 LQKENI. The CDR3 region is CASSPMGGGYGYTF. In nucleotides, the CDR3 is TGTGCCAGCTCACCGATGGGAGGTGGATATGGCTACACCTTC.

In this sample, this clone turned up many times. J is TRBJ1-2 and V is TRBV30, with D perhaps matching TRBD1 (5 bases). The germline V gene encodes CDR1 GTSNPN and CDR2 SVGIG (reference sequence). The V and J ends lost 7 bases and 7 bases respectively, with 31 bases between them. This CDR3 has 17 amino acids. The CDR3 DNA sequence: TGTGCCTCTAACCTTGGGTATTCGACTGAAGGGGAGGGTGGCTACACCTTC. Amino acids: CASNLGYSTEGEGGYTF.

This clone was seen once. This chain connects TRBV18 to TRBJ2-7, with 10 bases that match TRBD1. CDR1 and CDR2 (germline): KGHSH, LQKENI. The CDR3 has 13 amino acids. V lost 6 bases, J lost 3 bases, and 2 bases stayed unmatched. The CDR3: CASSWTGGYEQYF. The CDR3 nucleotides read TGTGCCAGCTCGTGGACAGGGGGCTACGAGCAGTACTTC. Full variable domain (missing parts from reference TRBV18 and TRBJ2-7): NAGVMQNPRHLVRRRGQEARLRCSPMKGHSHVYWYRQLPEEGLKFMVYLQKENIIDESGMPKERFSAEFPKEGPSILRIQQVVRGDSAAYFCASSWTGGYEQYFGPGTRLTVT.

J is TRBJ1-5 and V is TRBV6-5; D is unresolved. CDR3 length: 14 residues. Trimming cost V 5 bases and J 4 bases, with 12 bases left between them. CDR1 is MNHEY and CDR2 is SVGAGI in the germline V gene. The CDR3 spells CASSRDGSNQPQHF. The CDR3 DNA reads TGTGCCAGCAGTCGAGACGGATCAAATCAGCCCCAGCATTTT.

Of note for this clone: Other DNA sequences within the sample encode an identical CDR3. The gene calls are TRBV28 and TRBJ1-5; 7 bases agree with TRBD1. CDR1 MDHEN and CDR2 SYDVKM come from the germline V gene. Germline trimming cut 4 bases from V and 0 bases from J; bases unmatched to any gene: 0. The CDR3 covers 14 residues. The CDR3 nucleotides are TGTGCCAGCAGTTCAGGGGGTAGCAATCAGCCCCAGCATTTT. This gives the protein CASSSGGSNQPQHF. Full variable domain (rest looked up from reference TRBV28 and TRBJ1-5): DVKVTQSSRYLVKRTGEKVFLECVQDMDHENMFWYRQDPGLGLRLIYFSYDVKMKEKGDIPEGYSVSREKKERFSLILESASTNQTSMYLCASSSGGSNQPQHFGDGTRLSIL.